Below, 27 T cell receptor beta chains from the same sample are listed, as sequenced in a study of blood T cell repertoires in COVID-19. Sequencing was performed with immunoSEQ multiplex PCR; in TCRdb, only in-frame clones are kept and a portion is missing. The table has about 230,000 clones, around 84% seen once. Sequences were obtained from peripheral blood. The receptors derive from a woman of 80 years or more with active or convalescent COVID-19.

The chain links TRBV6-2 or TRBV6-3 to TRBJ1-1, with a possible D match to TRBD1 (5 bases). V was pared by 1 base and J by 0 bases, with 9 bases between. CDR3 length: 15 amino acids. Germline V gene lookup returns CDR1 MNHEY and CDR2 SVGEGT. The CDR3 DNA reads TGTGCCAGCAGTTACTTCGGGGGGGTGAACACTGAAGCTTTCTTT. It specifies CASSYFGGVNTEAFF.

The chain couples TRBV10-3 to TRBJ2-1, with TRBD2 matching over 13 bases. The trim removed 5 bases at V and 6 bases at J, leaving 7 bases unmatched. The V gene's germline CDR1 is ENHRY and CDR2 SYGVKD. This CDR3 region has 16 residues. The CDR3 coding sequence is TGTGCCATCAGTTCTGGACTAGCGGGAGACGTCAATGAGCAGTTCTTC. Translating gives CAISSGLAGDVNEQFF.

The V gene is TRBV27, the J gene TRBJ2-3, with 7 positions matching TRBD2. Germline V gene data show CDR1 as MNHEY and CDR2 as SMNVEV (reference sequence). The CDR3 spans 14 residues. V dropped 7 bases and J dropped 2; count of bases not matched to a gene: 6. The CDR3 DNA follows: TGTGCCAGCAACTATGGGGGGGTCACAGATACGCAGTATTTT. Its translation: CASNYGGVTDTQYF.

The chain recombines TRBV10-3 with TRBJ2-2; 8 bases line up with TRBD2. This CDR3 region has 20 residues. Germline CDR1 reads ENHRY; CDR2 reads SYGVKD. J gave up 4 bases and V 4 bases, and 20 bases lay outside the gene matches. CDR3 coding DNA: TGTGCCATCAGTGCGGGAGGGCCTGCCCGACTAGCCCAAGGCACCGGGGAGCTGTTTTTT. Its translation is CAISAGGPARLAQGTGELFF.

J is TRBJ1-1 and V is TRBV11-3, with a weak D call TRBD1 (6 bases). V shed 4 bases and J shed 1 base, with 7 bases lying between them. This CDR3 spans 13 amino acids. Germline values: CDR1 SGHNT, CDR2 YENEEA. CDR3 sequence (DNA): TGTGCCAGCAGCTCGACAGGGAACACTGAAGCTTTCTTT. Translating gives CASSSTGNTEAFF.

The J gene is TRBJ2-3, the V gene TRBV9; TRBD2 matches at 11 bases. Unmatched junction bases numbered 7, after V lost 0 bases and J lost 4 bases. This CDR3 comprises 17 residues. Germline V gene lookup returns CDR1 SGDLS and CDR2 YYNGEE. The CDR3 coding sequence is TGTGCCAGCAGCGTAGGCACTACTAGCGGGAGCGCAGATACGCAGTATTTT. Protein: CASSVGTTSGSADTQYF.

This sequence joins TRBV4-2 and TRBJ2-5; D remains unclear. The CDR3 contains 13 residues. Germline V lookup: CDR1 LGHNA, CDR2 YNFKEQ. V lost 1 base, J lost 4 bases, and 7 bases lay in between. The CDR3 DNA is TGTGCCAGCAGCCAAGGAGGTGTAGAGACCCAGTACTTC. As protein: CASSQGGVETQYF.

The chain is built from TRBV7-2 and TRBJ2-7; 7 bases align to TRBD1. CDR1 is SGHTA and CDR2 is FQGNSA in the germline V gene. V shed 4 bases and J 2 bases; nucleotides not matched to a gene: 8. CDR3 length: 15 amino acids. In DNA, the CDR3 is TGTGCCAGCAGCTCGCAGGGGGTTGGGCCCTACGAGCAGTACTTC. Its translation: CASSSQGVGPYEQYF. Together with reference TRBV7-2 and TRBJ2-7, the CDR3 gives the full variable domain: GAGVSQSPSNKVTEKGKDVELRCDPISGHTALYWYRQSLGQGLEFLIYFQGNSAPDKSGLPSDRFSAERTGGSVSTLTIQRTQQEDSAVYLCASSSQGVGPYEQYFGPGTRLTVT.

This sequence joins TRBV10-3 and TRBJ2-3; 10 bases match TRBD2. Trimming at V came to 6 bases and at J to 6 bases, leaving 9 bases not matched to a gene. The CDR3 runs to 15 residues. Germline CDR1 ENHRY, CDR2 SYGVKD. CDR3 in amino acids: CAIRGRTSGADTQYF. In DNA form, the CDR3 reads TGTGCCATCAGAGGGCGGACTAGCGGTGCGGATACGCAGTATTTT.

The CDR3 coding sequence is TGCGCCAGCAGCCCTTCCCTAGCGGGAGTGTTGAATGAGCAGTTCTTC. This gives the protein CASSPSLAGVLNEQFF. V and J are TRBV5-1 and TRBJ2-1; TRBD2 matches at 10 bases. The germline V gene has CDR1 SGHRS and CDR2 YFSETQ. This CDR3 spans 16 amino acids. After removal of 4 bases from V and 7 bases from J, the junction contained 11 bases not matched to a gene.

The chain employs TRBV3-1 (or the pseudogene TRBV3-2) and TRBJ2-2, with a tentative D call TRBD1 (6 bases). Trimming removed 4 bases from V and 5 bases from J, with 14 bases in between. This CDR3 contains 15 residues. CDR1 is LGHDT and CDR2 is YNNKEL in the germline V gene (reference sequence). The CDR3 coding sequence is TGTGCCAGCAGCCCACTGACAGGAAGAACCGGGGAGCTGTTTTTT. It codes for CASSPLTGRTGELFF.

This rearrangement joins TRBV27 to TRBJ2-3; no reliable D call. Germline lookup yields CDR1 MNHEY and CDR2 SMNVEV (reference sequence). The V end was cut by 3 bases, the J end by 0 bases, with 13 bases between. The CDR3 sequence is 16 residues long. CDR3 DNA: TGTGCCAGCAGTTTGGTGCGCCCTGCTAGCACAGATACGCAGTATTTT. Its translation: CASSLVRPASTDTQYF.

This clone was detected ten times or more. The J gene is TRBJ1-6, the V gene TRBV4-1; 10 bases match TRBD1. This CDR3 spans 14 amino acids. CDR1 MGHRA and CDR2 YSYEKL come from the germline V gene. The V segment lost 5 bases and the J segment 9 bases; nucleotides outside the gene matches: 4. CDR3 residues: CASSNRDRGSPLHF. The CDR3 coding sequence is TGCGCCAGCAGCAACCGGGACAGGGGTTCACCCCTCCACTTT.

The V call is TRBV18, the J call TRBJ2-7; the match to TRBD1 covers 8 bases. The germline CDR1 and CDR2 sequences are KGHSH and LQKENI. V shed 3 bases, J shed 6 bases, and the junction held 10 bases outside the gene matches. The CDR3 has 15 residues. The CDR3 spells CASSPVGQGAGEQYF. The CDR3 DNA reads TGTGCCAGCTCACCCGTGGGGCAGGGGGCAGGCGAGCAGTACTTC.

The J gene is TRBJ1-4, the V gene TRBV2; D possibly corresponds to TRBD1 (5 bases). This CDR3 region has 15 residues. CDR1 and CDR2 from the germline V gene are SNHLY and FYNNEI. V lost 0 bases and J lost 7, with 12 bases in between. DNA for the CDR3: TGTGCCAGCAGTGAAGCGCTTTGGGGGGGTGAAAAACTGTTTTTT. Translated: CASSEALWGGEKLFF.

This clone was picked up one time. J is TRBJ1-2 and V is TRBV2; TRBD1 might be the D (6 bases). The CDR3 runs 14 residues. Trimming stripped 3 bases from V and 6 bases from J, with 14 bases between. The germline gives CDR1 SNHLY, CDR2 FYNNEI. The CDR3 nucleotides are TGTGCCAGCAGTGATCGGGGGGGCCGGAATGGCTACACCTTC. It is translated as CASSDRGGRNGYTF.

This clone was recorded only once. The J gene is TRBJ2-7, the V gene TRBV19, with D tentatively TRBD1 (6 bases). The V gene lost 1 base and the J gene lost 1 base, with 11 bases spanning the gap. The length of the CDR3 is 15 residues. In germline, CDR1 is LNHDA, CDR2 SQIVND (reference sequence). The CDR3 loop reads CASSIVGTRSYEQYF. DNA for the CDR3: TGTGCCAGTAGTATAGTTGGGACACGTTCCTACGAGCAGTACTTC. The variable domain in full, with the rest retrieved from reference TRBV19 and TRBJ2-7, is DGGITQSPKYLFRKEGQNVTLSCEQNLNHDAMYWYRQDPGQGLRLIYYSQIVNDFQKGDIAEGYSVSREKKESFPLTVTSAQKNPTAFYLCASSIVGTRSYEQYFGPGTRLTVT.

The gene calls are TRBV27 and TRBJ2-1, with D possibly being TRBD2 (5 bases). CDR1 and CDR2 from the germline V gene are MNHEY and SMNVEV (reference sequence). Trimming cost V 5 bases and J 9 bases, with 11 bases left between them. The CDR3 length is 12 residues. CDR3 bases: TGTGCCAGCAGTATACTAGGACGTGAGCAGTTCTTC. Translated, it gives CASSILGREQFF.

This chain links TRBV5-4 with TRBJ1-1; maybe TRBD1 (6 bases). V lost 7 bases and J lost 1, with 14 bases in between. The germline CDR1 and CDR2 sequences are SGHNT and YYREEE (reference sequence). CDR3 length: 14 amino acids. The CDR3 DNA sequence: TGTGCCAGCGGTGATAGAGGGGGGAACACTGAAGCTTTCTTT. Translated: CASGDRGGNTEAFF. Combining the CDR3 with reference TRBV5-4 and TRBJ1-1 gives the whole variable domain ETGVTQSPTHLIKTRGQQVTLRCSSQSGHNTVSWYQQALGQGPQFIFQYYREEENGRGNFPPRFSGLQFPNYSSELNVNALELDDSALYLCASGDRGGNTEAFFGQGTRLTVV.

This chain uses TRBV7-2 with TRBJ2-7, with TRBD2 matching 8 bases. V dropped 5 bases and J dropped 3; count of bases not matched to a gene: 9. This CDR3 has 15 amino acids. The germline CDR1 and CDR2 sequences are SGHTA and FQGNSA. Here the CDR3 DNA reads TGTGCCAGCAGCCAGGGATTAGCGGGGCTCTACGAGCAGTACTTC. Translating gives CASSQGLAGLYEQYF.

This chain joins TRBV21-1 and TRBJ2-5; no DNA check was done on the table's D call, TRBD2. TRBV21-1 is classified as a pseudogene. The CDR3 covers 15 residues. The CDR3 protein is CASSKVLICVLTQYF. DNA for the CDR3: TGTGCCAGCAGCAAAGTCCTAATTTGCGTCCTGACCCAGTACTTC.

The chain employs TRBV28 and TRBJ2-7, with a weak D call TRBD1 (5 bases). CDR1 and CDR2 from the germline V gene are MDHEN and SYDVKM. The CDR3 contains 12 residues. V lost 5 bases, J lost 9 bases, and 14 bases lay in between. Here the CDR3 DNA reads TGTGCCAGCAGTGGTCAGGGTAATTGGCAGTACTTC. The encoded protein is CASSGQGNWQYF.

This chain connects TRBV7-3 to TRBJ1-1, with D perhaps TRBD1 (6 bases). The CDR3 consists of 15 residues. Between the trimmed V and J ends, which lost 4 bases and 1 base, there was a span of 13 bases. Looked up from germline, CDR1 is SGHTA and CDR2 is FQGTGA. The DNA of the CDR3 is TGTGCCAGCAGCTCTACAGGGTCCGGGAACACTGAAGCTTTCTTT. Residues: CASSSTGSGNTEAFF.

The CDR3, as DNA: TGTGCCAGCAGCTTAGGGTCTCTAGGGGGCACTGAAGCTTTCTTT. This encodes CASSLGSLGGTEAFF. The genes are TRBV5-4 and TRBJ1-1, with D tentatively TRBD1 (6 bases). Per the germline V gene, CDR1 is SGHNT and CDR2 is YYREEE (reference sequence). Trimming cost V 2 bases and J 4 bases, with 15 bases left between them. The CDR3 runs 15 residues.

The gene calls are TRBV27 and TRBJ2-7, with 10 bases identical to TRBD1. Germline values: CDR1 MNHEY, CDR2 SMNVEV (reference sequence). This CDR3 comprises 16 residues. J was trimmed by 3 bases and V by 4 bases; bases with no gene match: 9. The CDR3 DNA is TGTGCCAGCAGTTCCAGCGACAGGGGGCTTATCTACGAGCAGTACTTC. Its protein is CASSSSDRGLIYEQYF.

This clone was observed once. The chain links TRBV5-1 to TRBJ2-3; 8 bases map to TRBD1. The germline CDR1 and CDR2 sequences are SGHRS and YFSETQ. The CDR3 runs to 17 residues. With 2 bases clipped from V and 4 bases from J, the junction kept 12 bases outside the gene matches. The CDR3 protein is CASSLIAVRQGSDTQYF. CDR3 in DNA: TGCGCCAGCAGCTTAATCGCTGTGAGACAGGGGTCAGATACGCAGTATTTT.

CDR3 protein: CASSQGQAQGYTF. The CDR3 DNA sequence: TGTGCCAGCAGCCAAGGACAGGCCCAGGGCTACACCTTC. This chain joins TRBV7-2 and TRBJ1-2, with 7 bases aligning to TRBD1. The V and J ends lost 5 bases and 8 bases, in that order; junction bases with no gene match: 8. This CDR3 is built from 13 residues. The germline gives CDR1 SGHTA, CDR2 FQGNSA.